The clone carrying this T cell receptor (beta chain) was seen only a few times. The entry originates in a study of shared clonotypes between healthy human individuals. Sequencing was performed with immunoSEQ multiplex PCR; in TCRdb, only in-frame clones are kept and a portion is missing. The sample has about 1 million clones, around four fifths seen once; the top ten hold about 1.5%. Looked up from germline, CDR1 is SGHTA and CDR2 is FQGNSA. Trimming stripped 5 bases from V and 5 bases from J, with 15 bases between. The CDR3 runs 14 residues. V usage is TRBV7-2 and J usage is TRBJ1-1; D perhaps matches TRBD1 (5 bases). Source material: memory CD4+ T cells sorted from blood. Specified subset: CD45RA-negative fraction. The TCR sequence derives from a young man in good health. DNA of the CDR3: TGTGCCAGCAGCCCCCATCAGGGCAGAACTGAAGCTTTCTTT. This translates into CASSPHQGRTEAFF. The whole variable domain, filled in from reference TRBV7-2 and TRBJ1-1, reads GAGVSQSPSNKVTEKGKDVELRCDPISGHTALYWYRQSLGQGLEFLIYFQGNSAPDKSGLPSDRFSAERTGGSVSTLTIQRTQQEDSAVYLCASSPHQGRTEAFFGQGTRLTVV.